This T cell receptor beta chain was recorded in a study of shared clonotypes between healthy human individuals. HIV-negative, healthy adults without recent acute infections or vaccinations were the donors. Germline CDR1 and CDR2: MNHEY and SVGAGI. There are 14 residues in the CDR3. V was trimmed by 6 bases and J by 3 bases, leaving 15 bases between them. General observations from the study: Rarefaction showed sorted-subset sequencing was incomplete despite large depth.

As regards this clone: Its specificity is unknown.

Authors' methods: Filtering of immunoSEQ junctional sequences could not match full-length read filtering. The assay was immunoSEQ multiplex PCR, and TCRdb's table has in-frame clones only and misses some. Clonal size and the V and J genes are those of that table, whereas D and trimming came from the DNA. Of a few million clones detected, 93% appear once; the ten largest clones hold about 0.41%. The TCR was taken from a man younger than 30 in good health. Some clones in this sample may be carry-over from other donors' samples. J is TRBJ2-7 and V is TRBV6-5, with D possibly matching TRBD1 (6 bases). Sequenced: naive CD4+ T cells from PBMCs. Subset given: CD45RA+ positively selected. The CDR3 sequence is CASSLKGVHYEQYF. The DNA for the CDR3 is TGTGCCAGCAGCCTTAAGGGGGTTCACTACGAGCAGTACTTC.